The clone carrying this T cell receptor beta chain was seen only a few times. As yet, its antigen is unknown. The data derive from a study of T cell repertoires in cytomegalovirus infection. Study context: Selected CMV epitopes included recently identified HLA-C-restricted ones as well as well-studied HLA-B-restricted ones. Public signatures in TCR beta pointed to CMV infection and matching HLA type. Notes on the study in general: Cumulative public TCR beta family frequency identified CMV carriers with the relevant HLA. Dominant in the ex vivo response were TCR beta clonotypes restricted by HLA-C and specific for CMV.

Germline lookup yields CDR1 MGHRA and CDR2 YSYEKL. Trimming took off 1 base at V and 8 bases at J, with 17 bases between the two ends. There are 15 residues in the CDR3. TCRdb fed the reads into MiXCR, producing one record per CDR3 protein. This table has approximately 990,000 distinct CDR3 sequences, around 31% appearing once. The source material was cultured CD8+ T cells from PBMCs, sampled from culture after CMV antigen stimulation. This receptor was identified in a human donor in good health (CMV status not recorded). Some clones in this sample may be carry-over from other donors' samples. The J gene is TRBJ1-1, the V gene TRBV4-1; D is undetermined. CDR3 DNA: TGCGCCAGCAGCCAAGGTTTCGGTGGAACTAGGGAAGCTTTCTTT. This gives the protein CASSQGFGGTREAFF.